A single TCR beta chain is shown here with its context. These data come from a study of T cell changes during pregnancy in multiple sclerosis. Germline assignment: CDR1 SGHDT and CDR2 YYEEEE. The CDR3 has 13 residues. V was trimmed by 3 bases and J by 10 bases, leaving 14 bases between them. Assay used: immunoSEQ multiplex PCR; TCRdb lists only in-frame clones, some missing. This table holds some 48,000 clones, approximately 92% found once. The sample consisted of CD8+ T cells from peripheral blood mononuclear cells, taken in the second trimester of pregnancy. The TCR was taken from a female donor with multiple sclerosis, enrolled in a pregnancy study. The chain has TRBV5-6 and TRBJ2-4; D possibly corresponds to TRBD2 (5 bases). As DNA, the CDR3 is TGTGCCAGCAGCTCCAGAGGGTTAGGAATTCAGTACTTC. Translation gives CASSSRGLGIQYF. The complete variable domain, with remaining parts taken from reference TRBV5-6 and TRBJ2-4, reads DAGVTQSPTHLIKTRGQQVTLRCSPKSGHDTVSWYQQALGQGPQFIFQYYEEEERQRGNFPDRFSGHQFPNYSSELNVNALLLGDSALYLCASSSRGLGIQYFGAGTRLSVL.